This T cell receptor beta chain was sequenced during a study of blood T cell repertoires in COVID-19. Whole-study context: Specimens from acute and convalescent COVID-19 originated in the United States, Italy and Spain.

The CDR3 is 14 amino acids. V was pared by 6 bases and J by 7 bases, with 15 bases between. Germline values: CDR1 MRHNA, CDR2 SNTAGT. Authors' analysis steps: Quantification of nucleated cells was approximated via reference gene primer amplification. Assay: immunoSEQ multiplex PCR; the TCRdb copy retains only in-frame clones and omits some. V and J calls and clone size are those listed in that table; D and trimming were worked out from the DNA. The sample shows roughly 150,000 clones, roughly four fifths of them seen only once. Sequenced sample: peripheral blood. This TCR came from a man between 65 and 85 years old with active or convalescent COVID-19. The rearrangement links TRBV6-4 to TRBJ1-4; perhaps TRBD1 as D (6 bases). CDR3 loop: CASSVPGHGEKLFF. The CDR3, as DNA: TGTGCCAGCAGCGTCCCGGGACATGGTGAAAAACTGTTTTTT.